These T cell receptor beta chains were read from a single sample in a study of T cell responses to AZD1222 COVID-19 vaccine. Only in-frame clones appear in the TCRdb table, and some are missing; sequencing was by immunoSEQ multiplex PCR. The sample includes some 150,000 clones, about 91% of them seen just once. Sample: peripheral blood, taken on day 0 of AZD1222 vaccination. The receptors derive from an adult in good health. CDR3s include the opening cysteine and the closing phenylalanine or tryptophan. Size is omitted from some rows. Given values are once, few, many or a class for expanded clones.

>TRBJ2-2|.|TRBV20-1
CSARNTGELFF
>TRBJ2-6|.|TRBV10-3
CAIRAGHFSGANVLTF
>TRBJ2-1|.|TRBV11-3
CASSFGRDNEQFF
>TRBJ1-5|once|TRBV19
CATHHTGISNQPQHF
>TRBJ1-5|.|TRBV30
CAWSWGAGSNQPQHF
>TRBJ1-2|once|TRBV2
CASSSFQGILNYGYTF
>TRBJ2-7|.|TRBV28
CASSLGSGPPYEQYF
>TRBJ1-5|once|TRBV9
CASGGGSNQPQHF
>TRBJ2-2|.|TRBV28
CASSIPVTGELFF
>TRBJ2-1|.|TRBV6-2/TRBV6-3
CASSNPTSGRYGNEQFF
>TRBJ2-1|.|TRBV7-3
CASSDRSLAGGAPYNEQFF
>TRBJ1-2|.|TRBV19
CASTQGTGANYGYTF
>TRBJ2-1|few|TRBV12-3/TRBV12-4
CASRLETSAEFF
>TRBJ2-3|.|TRBV6-1
CASSEEGTDTQYF
>TRBJ2-1|.|TRBV12-3/TRBV12-4
CASSPLDEQFF
>TRBJ2-7|.|TRBV27
CASSLPDPGTADSYEQYF
>TRBJ1-5|.|TRBV20-1
CSASRQGGNQPQHF
>TRBJ1-1|.|TRBV28
CASKTPGQYTEAFF
>TRBJ1-1|.|TRBV6-2/TRBV6-3
CASSDPDRADTEAFF
>TRBJ2-1|.|TRBV27
CASSFHAGAPYNEQFF
>TRBJ1-2|.|TRBV30
CAWTPTSGVGYTF
>TRBJ1-1|.|TRBV28
CASSQTVTEAFF
>TRBJ2-1|.|TRBV3-1/TRBV3-2
CASSQEASVVEQFF
>TRBJ1-5|few|TRBV28
CASSFSLGGGQPQHF